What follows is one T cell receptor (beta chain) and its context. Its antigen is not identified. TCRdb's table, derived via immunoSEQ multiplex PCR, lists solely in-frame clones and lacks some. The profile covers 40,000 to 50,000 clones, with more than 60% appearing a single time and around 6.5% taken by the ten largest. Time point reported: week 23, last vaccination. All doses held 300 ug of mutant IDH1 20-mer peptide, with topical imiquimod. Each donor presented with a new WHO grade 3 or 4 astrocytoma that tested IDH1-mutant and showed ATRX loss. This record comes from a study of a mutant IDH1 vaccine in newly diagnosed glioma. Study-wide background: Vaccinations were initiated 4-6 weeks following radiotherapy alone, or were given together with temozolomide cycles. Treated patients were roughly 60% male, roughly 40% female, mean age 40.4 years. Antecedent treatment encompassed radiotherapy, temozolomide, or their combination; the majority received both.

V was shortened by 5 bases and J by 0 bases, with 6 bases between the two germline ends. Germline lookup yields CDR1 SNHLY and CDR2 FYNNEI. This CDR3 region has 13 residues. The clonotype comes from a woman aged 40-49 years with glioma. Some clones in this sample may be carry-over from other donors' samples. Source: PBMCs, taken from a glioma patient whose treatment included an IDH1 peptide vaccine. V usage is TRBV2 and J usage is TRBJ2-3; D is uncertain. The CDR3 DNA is TGTGCCAGCAGTCGAACTAGCACAGATACGCAGTATTTT. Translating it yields CASSRTSTDTQYF.